Each of the 17 T cell receptor beta chains below was sequenced from the same sample in a study of cytomegalovirus exposure and HLA in healthy donors. PCR employed 60 Vbeta and 13 Jbeta primers. The method was immunoSEQ multiplex PCR; TCRdb's version includes in-frame clones alone and lacks a portion of them. This table holds about 130,000 clones, 80% to 85% found once. Material for sequencing was PBMCs. These receptors all stem from a man aged 18 to 29 in good health and CMV-seronegative.

This chain joins TRBV15 and TRBJ2-4; a weak D match, TRBD2 (6 bases). V was shortened by 6 bases and J by 5 bases, with 14 bases between the two germline ends. Per the germline V gene, CDR1 is LNHNV and CDR2 is YYDKDF (reference sequence). This CDR3 has 14 amino acids. The CDR3 nucleotides are TGTGCCACCAGAGCGAGCGGGTCTGAAAACATTCAGTACTTC. Translation: CATRASGSENIQYF.

The chain recombines TRBV6-1 with TRBJ1-2; D remains unclear. Germline CDR1 is MNHNS and CDR2 is SASEGT. V lost 7 bases and J 8 bases, leaving 17 bases between the germline ends. The CDR3 extends over 13 amino acids. The CDR3 is CASTPREPGGYTF. The CDR3 DNA reads as TGTGCCAGCACCCCCCGGGAGCCGGGAGGCTACACCTTC.

The gene calls are TRBV7-9 and TRBJ2-7, with D perhaps TRBD1 (6 bases). CDR1 is SEHNR and CDR2 is FQNEAQ in the germline V gene (reference sequence). CDR3 length: 12 residues. Trimming took 8 bases from V and 5 from J, leaving 13 bases between them. CDR3 sequence (DNA): TGTGCCAGCGAAACAGGGACCCACGAGCAGTACTTC. Protein product: CASETGTHEQYF.

This clone showed up just once. The CDR3 bases are TGCGCCAGCAGCCAAGATATCCTAGTTTTCAACGATGAGCAGTTCTTC. Protein sequence: CASSQDILVFNDEQFF. This chain joins TRBV4-1 and TRBJ2-1, with unresolved D. Trimming stripped 0 bases from V and 8 bases from J, with 17 bases between. This CDR3 is built from 16 residues. Germline V gives CDR1 MGHRA, CDR2 YSYEKL.

The chain carries TRBV29-1 and TRBJ2-5; D is possibly TRBD2 (5 bases). The V and J ends lost 0 bases and 7 bases respectively, with 15 bases between them. Germline V gives CDR1 SQVTM, CDR2 ANQGSEA. The CDR3 sequence is 14 residues long. CDR3 amino acids: CSVEDRLEVATQYF. The CDR3 coding sequence is TGCAGCGTTGAAGATCGTCTGGAGGTGGCGACCCAGTACTTC.

This clone showed up just once. The V call is TRBV5-6, the J call TRBJ2-1, with a tentative D call TRBD1 (6 bases). Trimming cost V 0 bases and J 1 base, with 14 bases left between them. The germline V gene has CDR1 SGHDT and CDR2 YYEEEE. This CDR3 is built from 17 residues. The CDR3 region is CASSLGGGGPSYNEQFF. The CDR3 nucleotides are TGTGCCAGCAGCTTGGGTGGGGGCGGGCCTTCCTACAATGAGCAGTTCTTC.

The V and J genes are TRBV5-1 and TRBJ2-7; 8 bases line up with TRBD1. Germline lookup yields CDR1 SGHRS and CDR2 YFSETQ. After removal of 5 bases from V and 0 bases from J, the junction contained 7 bases not matched to a gene. The CDR3 runs to 15 residues. The CDR3 sequence: CASRPGQGGSYEQYF. In DNA, the CDR3 is TGCGCCAGCAGGCCCGGACAGGGCGGCTCCTACGAGCAGTACTTC.

Only a few counts were recorded for this clone. This rearrangement joins TRBV13 to TRBJ2-5, with D maybe TRBD2 (5 bases). This CDR3 region has 13 residues. Germline-derived CDR1 and CDR2 are PRHDT and FYEKMQ (reference sequence). Trimming removed 5 bases from V and 9 bases from J, with 16 bases in between. DNA for the CDR3: TGTGCCAGCAGCGCGGGCCAGTCGGACGCCCAGTACTTC. Protein sequence: CASSAGQSDAQYF.

The V and J genes are TRBV6-4 and TRBJ2-1; 7 nucleotides line up with TRBD2. The V segment lost 0 bases and the J segment 2 bases; nucleotides outside the gene matches: 1. Germline loops: CDR1 MRHNA, CDR2 SNTAGT. The CDR3 has 15 amino acids. CDR3 DNA: TGTGCCAGCAGTGACTCGGGGGGGGCCTACAATGAGCAGTTCTTC. Its translation is CASSDSGGAYNEQFF.

The chain links TRBV6-6 to TRBJ2-6; D is undetermined. CDR3 length equals 10 residues. CDR1 is MNHNY, CDR2 SVGAGI, per germline (reference sequence). Trimming removed 10 bases at V and 6 bases at J, with 4 bases between. The CDR3 nucleotides are TGTGCCAACTCGGCCAACGTCCTGACTTTC. This sequence encodes CANSANVLTF.

The V gene is TRBV19, the J gene TRBJ2-7; perhaps TRBD2 as D (6 bases). V shed 6 bases and J shed 0 bases, with 15 bases lying between them. The CDR3 sequence is 15 residues long. The germline CDR1 and CDR2 sequences are LNHDA and SQIVND (reference sequence). The CDR3 DNA is TGTGCCAGTAGCAGTGAGTTGCGGGGCTCCTACGAGCAGTACTTC. This encodes CASSSELRGSYEQYF. Full variable domain (rest looked up from reference TRBV19 and TRBJ2-7): DGGITQSPKYLFRKEGQNVTLSCEQNLNHDAMYWYRQDPGQGLRLIYYSQIVNDFQKGDIAEGYSVSREKKESFPLTVTSAQKNPTAFYLCASSSELRGSYEQYFGPGTRLTVT.

In regard to this clone: Mismatch with germline at one junction end may stem from a read error. This sample includes further DNA sequences coding for the same CDR3. The chain has TRBV29-1 and TRBJ1-1; weak D call: TRBD1 (5 bases). The CDR3 totals 14 residues. Germline-derived CDR1 and CDR2 are SQVTM and ANQGSEA. Here the CDR3 reads CSVGARVSNTEAFF. For the CDR3, the DNA is TGCAGCGTTGGTGCCAGGGTTTCGAACACTGAAGCCTTCTTT.

This clone was observed a few times. The chain combines TRBV7-9 with TRBJ1-6; no reliable D call. With 1 base removed from V and 0 bases from J, the gap between germline ends came to 10 bases. This CDR3 region has 17 residues. Per the germline V gene, CDR1 is SEHNR and CDR2 is FQNEAQ (reference sequence). The CDR3 coding sequence is TGTGCCAGCAGCTTAGAGGGTGGAGGCTCCTATAATTCACCCCTCCACTTT. This translates into CASSLEGGGSYNSPLHF.

The J gene is TRBJ2-7, the V gene TRBV2, with unresolved D. From germline, CDR1 is SNHLY and CDR2 FYNNEI. CDR3 length equals 13 residues. V lost 8 bases and J 4 bases, leaving 15 bases between the germline ends. Here the CDR3 DNA reads TGTGCCAGCGGAGATACACCCGGGTACGAGCAGTACTTC. Its protein product is CASGDTPGYEQYF. The entire variable domain, with the rest obtained from reference TRBV2 and TRBJ2-7, is as follows: EPEVTQTPSHQVTQMGQEVILRCVPISNHLYFYWYRQILGQKVEFLVSFYNNEISEKSEIFDDQFSVERPDGSNFTLKIRSTKLEDSAMYFCASGDTPGYEQYFGPGTRLTVT.

The chain joins TRBV5-1 to TRBJ2-2; the match to TRBD1 covers 8 bases. This CDR3 contains 16 residues. Germline CDR1 and CDR2: SGHRS and YFSETQ. V was pared by 4 bases and J by 5 bases, with 10 bases of the junction left unmatched. The CDR3 DNA reads TGCGCCAGCAGCACCGTTGTCCGGACAGGGACCGGGGAGCTGTTTTTT. The encoded protein is CASSTVVRTGTGELFF. Together with reference TRBV5-1 and TRBJ2-2, the CDR3 gives the full variable domain: KAGVTQTPRYLIKTRGQQVTLSCSPISGHRSVSWYQQTPGQGLQFLFEYFSETQRNKGNFPGRFSGRQFSNSRSEMNVSTLELGDSALYLCASSTVVRTGTGELFFGEGSRLTVL.

The chain combines TRBV5-6 with TRBJ1-1; D perhaps matches TRBD1 (6 bases). CDR1 is SGHDT and CDR2 is YYEEEE in the germline V gene. CDR3 length equals 13 residues. V was shortened by 4 bases and J by 11 bases, with 18 bases between the two germline ends. The CDR3 spells CASSPMGGAGAFF. The CDR3 region has the DNA TGTGCCAGCAGCCCAATGGGGGGGGCCGGGGCTTTCTTT.

The rearrangement links TRBV15 to TRBJ2-7, with TRBD2 identical over 8 bases. V shed 1 base, J shed 4 bases, and the junction held 3 bases outside the gene matches. Per germline, CDR1 LNHNV and CDR2 YYDKDF (reference sequence). CDR3 length equals 14 residues. This chain's CDR3 is CATSRALAEYEQYF. CDR3 DNA: TGTGCCACCAGCAGAGCACTAGCGGAATACGAGCAGTACTTC.